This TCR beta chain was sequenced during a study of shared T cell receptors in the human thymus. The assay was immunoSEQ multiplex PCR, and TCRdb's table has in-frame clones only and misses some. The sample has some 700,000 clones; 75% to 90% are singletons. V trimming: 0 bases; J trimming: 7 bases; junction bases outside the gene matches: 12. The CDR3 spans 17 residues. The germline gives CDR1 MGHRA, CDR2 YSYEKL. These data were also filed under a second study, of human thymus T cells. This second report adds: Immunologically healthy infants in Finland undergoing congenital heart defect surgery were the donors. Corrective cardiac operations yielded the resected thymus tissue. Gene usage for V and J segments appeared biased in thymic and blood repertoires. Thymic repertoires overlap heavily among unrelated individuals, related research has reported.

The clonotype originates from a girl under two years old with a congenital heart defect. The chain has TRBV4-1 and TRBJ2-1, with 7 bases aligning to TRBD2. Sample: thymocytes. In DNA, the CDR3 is TGCGCCAGCAGCCAAGATCGGTGGGTAGCGGGCGGGAATGAGCAGTTCTTC. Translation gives CASSQDRWVAGGNEQFF.